This T cell receptor (beta chain) was recorded in a study of T-cell reconstitution after alpha-beta-depleted transplantation in children. The CDR3 contains 14 residues. Germline CDR1 and CDR2: KGHSH and LQKENI. V dropped 4 bases and J dropped 5; count of bases not matched to a gene: 8. It was with unique molecular identifiers that the TCRbeta library was prepared. TCRdb independently ran MiXCR on the PCR reads; one entry per CDR3 protein. The data show roughly 300,000 distinct CDR3 sequences, 10% seen once. The starting material was PBMCs from the stem cell graft donor, obtained from the stem cell graft. The TCR comes from a human donor who donated a stem cell graft to a child with acute lymphoblastic leukemia. This chain connects TRBV18 to TRBJ2-7, with 7 bases aligning to TRBD1. CDR3 residues: CASSHSDRVHEQYF. The CDR3 DNA reads as TGTGCCAGCTCACATAGCGACAGGGTCCACGAGCAGTACTTC.